These 23 T cell receptor beta chains were sequenced from one sample in a study of metastatic and nonmetastatic thyroid tumors. TCRdb reprocessed the PCR reads via MiXCR. The sample has 25,000 to 35,000 clones; about 17% are singletons. Ahead of thyroid surgery, no patient had received treatment of any kind. Sequenced sample: blood. The receptors stem from a female donor with papillary thyroid cancer or a benign thyroid nodule (not recorded which). Some clones in this sample may be carry-over from other donors' samples.

This clone was seen repeatedly, ten times or more. The genes are TRBV10-1 and TRBJ1-1, with D maybe TRBD1 (6 bases). V was shortened by 7 bases and J by 5 bases, with 14 bases between the two germline ends. The CDR3 covers 13 residues. The germline V gene has CDR1 WNHNN and CDR2 SYGVQD (reference sequence). CDR3 nucleotides: TGCGCCAGCACCGCAGGGGAGGGGACTGAAGCTTTCTTT. It encodes CASTAGEGTEAFF.

This clone showed up many times. The V and J genes are TRBV19 and TRBJ2-5; 7 positions agree with TRBD1. V dropped 5 bases and J dropped 5; count of bases not matched to a gene: 8. The length of the CDR3 is 14 residues. Germline lookup yields CDR1 LNHDA and CDR2 SQIVND (reference sequence). The CDR3 is CASSGTAGRETQYF. The DNA of the CDR3 is TGTGCCAGTAGTGGGACAGCCGGCCGGGAGACCCAGTACTTC.

This clone was detected a few times. A much larger clone sits a single nucleotide away, making a read error possible. Other DNA sequences in this sample translate to the same CDR3. The chain recombines TRBV18 with TRBJ2-1; TRBD2 matches 14 bases. This CDR3 has 20 residues. The germline gives CDR1 KGHSH, CDR2 LQKENI. V dropped 4 bases and J dropped 8; count of bases not matched to a gene: 19. The CDR3 sequence: CASSLRVTGLAGVYRDEQFF. CDR3 coding DNA: TGTGCCAGCTCACTTCGCGTTACGGGACTAGCGGGAGTTTATCGCGATGAGCAGTTCTTC. Full variable domain (remainder filled in from reference TRBV18 and TRBJ2-1): NAGVMQNPRHLVRRRGQEARLRCSPMKGHSHVYWYRQLPEEGLKFMVYLQKENIIDESGMPKERFSAEFPKEGPSILRIQQVVRGDSAAYFCASSLRVTGLAGVYRDEQFFGPGTRLTVL.

This clone was counted at least ten times. The chain couples TRBV20-1 to TRBJ2-7, with a tentative D call TRBD2 (5 bases). Germline V CDR1 and CDR2: DFQATT, SNEGSKA (reference sequence). There are 15 residues in the CDR3. V lost 0 bases and J lost 1, with 13 bases in between. CDR3 in DNA: TGCAGTGCTAGAGATCTTTACAGCGGATCCTACGAGCAGTACTTC. Protein sequence: CSARDLYSGSYEQYF.

This clone was detected only once. Mismatch with germline at one junction end may stem from a read error. The chain carries TRBV7-2 and TRBJ1-1; possibly TRBD1 for D (5 bases). Germline V gene lookup returns CDR1 SGHTA and CDR2 FQGNSA. The CDR3 extends over 14 amino acids. The DNA of the CDR3 is TGTGCCAGCAACTTAGCTCTGGAGGGGCAAGAAGCTTTCTTT. Its translation is CASNLALEGQEAFF.

This clone was observed many times. The CDR3 region has the DNA TGCAGTGCCGGACTAGCGGCGAACACCGGGGAGCTGTTTTTT. Translating gives CSAGLAANTGELFF. V is TRBV20-1 and J is TRBJ2-2; 10 positions match TRBD2. The junction had 1 base not matched to a gene; V was cut back by 6 bases and J by 0 bases. CDR1 is DFQATT, CDR2 SNEGSKA, per germline (reference sequence). This CDR3 region has 14 residues.

This clone was counted many times. The genes are TRBV6-1 and TRBJ2-2, with a tentative D call TRBD2 (5 bases). The CDR3 length is 12 residues. Deletions cut 8 bases from V and 5 bases from J, with 9 bases between. CDR1 MNHNS and CDR2 SASEGT come from the germline V gene. This CDR3 reads CASARRTGELFF. CDR3 nucleotide sequence: TGTGCCAGCGCAAGGAGGACCGGGGAGCTGTTTTTT.

This clone has a count of ten or more. The V call is TRBV2, the J call TRBJ1-1; perhaps TRBD1 as D (5 bases). V lost 6 bases, J lost 6 bases, and 8 bases lay in between. CDR1 is SNHLY and CDR2 is FYNNEI in the germline V gene. The CDR3 runs to 11 residues. CDR3 region: CASRGVSEAFF. Written as DNA, the CDR3 is TGTGCCAGCAGGGGGGTATCTGAAGCTTTCTTT.

The table lists this clone with many counts. V usage is TRBV6-4 and J usage is TRBJ2-7; D gene ambiguous. The CDR3 contains 13 residues. Between the trimmed V and J ends, which lost 0 bases and 6 bases, there was a span of 9 bases. Germline V CDR1 and CDR2: MRHNA, SNTAGT. The CDR3 bases are TGTGCCAGCAGTGACTCGCTGCAGACCGAGCAGTACTTC. Its translation is CASSDSLQTEQYF.

This clone was seen at least ten times. The chain uses TRBV13 and TRBJ2-7; 13 bases match TRBD2. In germline, CDR1 is PRHDT, CDR2 FYEKMQ (reference sequence). There are 17 residues in the CDR3. V was pared by 4 bases and J by 5 bases, with 11 bases of the junction left unmatched. CDR3 loop: CASSSTLTSGGDHEQYF. In DNA form, the CDR3 reads TGTGCCAGCAGCTCAACCCTTACTAGCGGGGGGGACCACGAGCAGTACTTC.

This clone was recorded many times. V is TRBV28 and J is TRBJ2-2; D is perhaps TRBD1 or TRBD2 (6 bases each). Germline V gene sequence: CDR1 MDHEN, CDR2 SYDVKM. CDR3 size: 15 residues. V lost 0 bases and J 4 bases, leaving 9 bases between the germline ends. DNA for the CDR3: TGTGCCAGCAGTTTATGGGGGGGCGGCACCGGGGAGCTGTTTTTT. Protein sequence: CASSLWGGGTGELFF. Together with reference TRBV28 and TRBJ2-2, the CDR3 gives the full variable domain: DVKVTQSSRYLVKRTGEKVFLECVQDMDHENMFWYRQDPGLGLRLIYFSYDVKMKEKGDIPEGYSVSREKKERFSLILESASTNQTSMYLCASSLWGGGTGELFFGEGSRLTVL.

This clone is judged medium-sized. The V and J genes are TRBV20-1 and TRBJ2-7; no definite D call. The CDR3 is 14 amino acids. Germline CDR1 is DFQATT and CDR2 is SNEGSKA (reference sequence). V was pared by 1 base and J by 0 bases, with 10 bases between. CDR3 sequence: CSARGEMSSYEQYF. The CDR3 DNA reads TGCAGTGCTAGAGGCGAAATGAGCTCCTACGAGCAGTACTTC.

This clone was recorded many times. The chain carries TRBV18 and TRBJ2-7, with 8 bases aligning to TRBD1. The V gene's germline CDR1 is KGHSH and CDR2 LQKENI. The CDR3 runs 11 residues. V shed 6 bases and J 12 bases; nucleotides not matched to a gene: 7. The CDR3 DNA sequence: TGTGCCAGCTCGCCGGGTGACAGGGGGTACTTC. Translating gives CASSPGDRGYF.

The chain carries TRBV20-1 and TRBJ2-7, with 9 bases identical to TRBD1. There are 13 residues in the CDR3. Germline CDR1 DFQATT, CDR2 SNEGSKA (reference sequence). Trimming took 5 bases from V and 3 from J; bases not matched to a gene: 5. The CDR3 loop reads CSAPGQGNYEQYF. The CDR3 nucleotides read TGCAGTGCTCCGGGACAGGGAAACTACGAGCAGTACTTC.

At least ten counts were recorded for this clone. The CDR3 sequence is CASSLSTGTSTNEKLFF. DNA of the CDR3: TGTGCCAGCAGCTTGAGTACAGGGACTTCAACTAATGAAAAACTGTTTTTT. This chain links TRBV5-5 with TRBJ1-4, with D possibly TRBD1 on 6 matching bases. V lost 1 base to trimming and J lost 0 bases, with 13 bases between them. This CDR3 contains 17 residues. CDR1 SGHKS and CDR2 YYEKEE come from the germline V gene (reference sequence).

This clone was seen repeatedly, ten times or more. The DNA for the CDR3 is TGTGCCAGCAGCTTAGGCATGGGCACAGATACGCAGTATTTT. It specifies CASSLGMGTDTQYF. The chain uses TRBV7-2 and TRBJ2-3; no firm D call. CDR1 is SGHTA, CDR2 FQGNSA, per germline. Trimming removed 1 base from V and 1 base from J, with 6 bases in between. This CDR3 is built from 14 residues.

This chain links TRBV6-6 with TRBJ1-5; no clear D gene. V lost 2 bases, J lost 7 bases, and 12 bases lay in between. The CDR3 runs to 14 residues. The germline CDR1 and CDR2 sequences are MNHNY and SVGAGI (reference sequence). The CDR3 DNA sequence: TGTGCCAGCAGTTACGACCTGTGGAGGCAGCCCCAGCATTTT. Residues: CASSYDLWRQPQHF.

About this clone itself: Because it lacks the conserved phenylalanine or tryptophan at the end, this CDR3 is likely a read error. The V and J genes are TRBV19 and TRBJ1-6; tentatively, D is TRBD1 (5 bases). Germline-derived CDR1 and CDR2 are LNHDA and SQIVND (reference sequence). CDR3 length equals 16 residues. V was clipped by 7 bases and J by 13 bases, with 26 bases between them. CDR3 region: CASISLPGPLNRPLHL. In DNA, the CDR3 is TGTGCCAGTATTTCGCTACCGGGACCGCTAAACAGGCCCCTCCACTTG.

This clone was detected only once. Given the absence of the conserved phenylalanine or tryptophan at the CDR3 end, a read error is likely. The chain carries TRBV5-1 and TRBJ2-3; 9 bases align to TRBD2. V was pared by 4 bases and J by 4 bases, with 7 bases of the junction left unmatched. Germline-derived CDR1 and CDR2 are SGHRS and YFSETQ. The CDR3 is 15 amino acids. The CDR3 here is CASSVSGGFPDTQYI. The DNA for the CDR3 is TGCGCCAGCAGCGTGAGCGGGGGGTTTCCAGATACGCAGTATATT.

There are many counts of this clone. The chain carries TRBV6-1 and TRBJ2-5, with no clear D. This CDR3 is built from 13 residues. V lost 5 bases to trimming and J lost 4 bases, with 11 bases between them. Germline V gene data show CDR1 as MNHNS and CDR2 as SASEGT. CDR3 protein: CASSTPLRETQYF. The CDR3 nucleotides read TGTGCCAGCAGTACCCCCCTCAGAGAGACCCAGTACTTC.

The V call is TRBV27, the J call TRBJ2-1, with a tentative D call TRBD1 (6 bases). CDR1 MNHEY and CDR2 SMNVEV come from the germline V gene (reference sequence). The ends were cut back, 10 bases at V and 13 bases at J, with 17 bases in the middle. The CDR3 runs to 11 residues. The CDR3 DNA follows: TGTGCCACCGGCCGTAGGGGACATCAGTTCTTC. Translating it yields CATGRRGHQFF.

Comment on this clone: At one of its ends the junction is not consistent with the germline gene, which may arise from a read error. The rearrangement links TRBV11-1 to TRBJ1-1; D perhaps matches TRBD1 (6 bases). The CDR3 has 16 residues. Germline-derived CDR1 and CDR2 are SGHAT and FQDESV (reference sequence). The CDR3 reads CVSPKDGGPANTEAFF. The DNA for the CDR3 is TGTGTCAGCCCCAAGGATGGGGGCCCCGCGAACACTGAAGCTTTCTTT. Drawing the rest from reference TRBV11-1 and TRBJ1-1, the complete variable domain is EAEVAQSPRYKITEKSQAVAFWCDPISGHATLYWYRQILGQGPELLVQFQDESVVDDSQLPKDRFSAERLKGVDSTLKIQPAELGDSAMYLCVSPKDGGPANTEAFFGQGTRLTVV.

The table lists this clone with many counts. The chain couples TRBV7-9 to TRBJ1-1, with D possibly matching TRBD1 (5 bases). There are 14 residues in the CDR3. The germline CDR1 and CDR2 sequences are SEHNR and FQNEAQ (reference sequence). The germline V and J ends were trimmed by 4 bases and 6 bases, with 15 bases remaining between them. The DNA of the CDR3 is TGTGCCAGCAGCTCGCTTCAGGGATGGCCTGAAGCTTTCTTT. Protein product: CASSSLQGWPEAFF.